The T cell receptor beta chain described here comes from a study of neoadjuvant anti-PD-1 for oral cavity cancer. Study at large: Most patients had three to four biweekly doses of 3 mg/kg nivolumab before resection.

Trimming pared 5 bases from V and 9 bases from J, leaving 11 bases between. This CDR3 comprises 13 residues. Per germline, CDR1 MNHNY and CDR2 SVGAGI (reference sequence). About this clone: The antigen remains unidentified.

The study's findings and limits: After neoadjuvant nivolumab, PBMC T cell clonality was significantly higher in non-responders than responders. Higher pretreatment blood Treg/Th17 ratios correlated with higher pretreatment blood and lower post-treatment tumor TCRbeta clonality.

The sample's time point: after neoadjuvant nivolumab, at surgical resection. Six replicates per PBMC sample, mostly from 480 ng of genomic DNA. Only in-frame clones appear in the TCRdb table, and some are missing; sequencing was by immunoSEQ multiplex PCR. The sample gives roughly 10,000 clones, 65% to 70% of which show up once; 4% to 4.5% is in the top ten. Sequences were derived from PBMCs, sampled after nivolumab (anti-PD-1) treatment. The TCR was taken from a person aged 40-85 years with oral cavity squamous cell carcinoma. The chain couples TRBV6-6 to TRBJ1-6; D perhaps matches TRBD1 (5 bases). CDR3 amino acids: CASSPRDRSPLHF. In DNA, the CDR3 is TGTGCCAGCAGTCCCCGGGACCGTTCACCCCTCCACTTT.